This TCR beta chain was sequenced during a study of OX40 agonist ivuxolimab in advanced cancers. For the study at large: Patients undergoing dose escalation presented with hepatocellular carcinoma, melanoma, renal cell or head and neck cancer. Eligibility rules accepted prior anti-PD-1, anti-PD-L1 or anti-CTLA-4 therapy, and under 45% had some. Study conclusions and caveats: The CD4+ and CD8+ T cells in the blood had expanded clonally by week 6 at 0.1 to 3.0 mg/kg. CD8+ T cells showed, on average, more clonal expansion than CD4+ cells.

The method was immunoSEQ multiplex PCR; TCRdb's version includes in-frame clones alone and lacks a portion of them. The sample lists 20,000 to 25,000 clones; around 72% were seen once. This CDR3 contains 13 residues. V was pared by 5 bases and J by 0 bases, with 11 bases between. Germline V gene data show CDR1 as GTSNPN and CDR2 as SVGIG (reference sequence). In the case of this clone: The antigen remains undetermined.

This rearrangement joins TRBV30 to TRBJ2-7; TRBD2 might be the D (6 bases). The specimen comprised CD4+ or CD8+ T cells sorted from blood, sampled in a trial of the OX40 agonist ivuxolimab. The TCR was taken from an adult with an advanced solid tumor such as melanoma, head and neck, liver or kidney cancer. DNA of the CDR3: TGTGCCTGGGGCGGACTATACTCCTACGAGCAGTACTTC. It translates to CAWGGLYSYEQYF.